These 21 T cell receptor beta chains were sequenced from one sample in a study of blood T cells in healthy people across ages. With a J-beta primer mix and a sample-barcoded 5' primer, a second PCR ran about 7 to 12 cycles. TCRdb reanalysed the 5' RACE reads using MiXCR and keeps one entry per CDR3 protein. The sample yields about 1,400,000 distinct CDR3 sequences, 42% seen once. The sequenced material came from blood. The source is a woman between 18 and 30 years old in good health.

V usage is TRBV14 and J usage is TRBJ2-1, with 9 bases matching TRBD2. Germline values: CDR1 SGHDN, CDR2 FVKESK. This CDR3 is 19 amino acids long. With V trimmed by 5 bases and J by 4 bases, 18 bases remained unmatched. The chain's CDR3 is CASSSSYASGRRDYNEQFF. Here the CDR3 DNA reads TGTGCCAGCAGCTCTTCCTATGCGAGCGGGAGGCGGGATTACAATGAGCAGTTCTTC.

The chain combines TRBV13 with TRBJ2-5; D is uncertain. Between the trimmed V and J ends, which lost 5 bases and 4 bases, there was a span of 14 bases. Germline lookup yields CDR1 PRHDT and CDR2 FYEKMQ (reference sequence). The CDR3 length is 14 residues. The CDR3 DNA reads TGTGCCAGCAGCGGCAGGAGCAGTGGAGAGACCCAGTACTTC. Translated, it gives CASSGRSSGETQYF.

This clonotype was detected a few times. The chain employs TRBV20-1 and TRBJ2-7; maybe TRBD1 (6 bases). The CDR3 is 15 residues long. Per germline, CDR1 DFQATT and CDR2 SNEGSKA (reference sequence). Deletions cut 2 bases from V and 4 bases from J, with 18 bases between. CDR3 sequence: CSARTPTGRVYEQYF. The CDR3 coding sequence is TGCAGTGCTAGAACACCGACAGGAAGGGTATACGAGCAGTACTTC.

With regard to this clonotype: A much larger clone differs by one base, so this may be a read error. The chain employs TRBV29-1 and TRBJ2-3, with 8 bases lining up with TRBD2. This CDR3 is built from 15 residues. V lost 4 bases and J lost 6; bases outside the gene matches: 12. Germline V CDR1 and CDR2: SQVTM, ANQGSEA. The CDR3 coding sequence is TGCAGCGTTGTCCCGAGCGGGAGTGGGGCGGATACGCAGTATTTT. It yields the protein CSVVPSGSGADTQYF.

The CDR3 sequence: CASSLRERWGTEAFF. CDR3 in DNA: TGTGCCAGCAGCCTAAGGGAAAGGTGGGGCACTGAAGCTTTCTTT. The V and J genes are TRBV6-5 and TRBJ1-1, with D unclear. V shed 6 bases and J shed 4 bases, with 18 bases lying between them. Looked up from germline, CDR1 is MNHEY and CDR2 is SVGAGI. The CDR3 spans 15 residues.

The CDR3 DNA follows: TGCAGTGCTAGCAACAGGGATGGCTACACCTTC. It yields the protein CSASNRDGYTF. The rearrangement links TRBV20-1 to TRBJ1-2; D perhaps matches TRBD1 (6 bases). Looked up from germline, CDR1 is DFQATT and CDR2 is SNEGSKA (reference sequence). Trimming took 3 bases from V and 6 from J, leaving 8 bases between them. There are 11 residues in the CDR3.

The gene calls are TRBV28 and TRBJ2-5; TRBD1 matches at 8 bases. CDR1 and CDR2 from the germline V gene are MDHEN and SYDVKM. The CDR3 is made up of 19 amino acids. V was clipped by 4 bases and J by 3 bases; unmatched bases: 19. CDR3 sequence reads: CASSSSPPVQGGPEETQYF. The CDR3 bases are TGTGCCAGCAGTTCATCACCCCCGGTACAGGGGGGCCCCGAAGAGACCCAGTACTTC.

The V call is TRBV5-5, the J call TRBJ2-4; 7 bases fit TRBD1. The DNA end is more similar to TRBJ2-7, so the J call may be wrong. The CDR3 is 14 amino acids. CDR1 and CDR2 (germline): SGHKS, YYEKEE (reference sequence). The CDR3 region has the DNA TGTGCCAGCAGCTGGGGACAGCAAGTTTACGAGCAGTACTTC. As protein: CASSWGQQVYEQYF.

This clonotype has just a few counts. At one end, the junction sequence differs from germline, possibly due to a read error. This chain joins TRBV6-5 and TRBJ1-2; unclear D gene. Germline V CDR1 and CDR2: MNHEY, SVGAGI. CDR3 length equals 13 residues. The CDR3 DNA is TGTGCCAGTAGTTACAGTCAAGAGTATGGCTACACCTTC. This codes for CASSYSQEYGYTF.

The chain carries TRBV21-1 and TRBJ2-1; the table gives TRBD2 as D, unverified against the DNA. TRBV21-1 is a pseudogene segment. CDR3 length equals 18 residues. CDR3 coding DNA: TGTGCCAGCAGCAACTTCCCACTACTAGCGGGCAATTACAATGAGCAGTTCTTC. Residues: CASSNFPLLAGNYNEQFF.

The chain uses TRBV5-1 and TRBJ2-1, with 9 bases fitting TRBD2. Germline lookup yields CDR1 SGHRS and CDR2 YFSETQ. This CDR3 is built from 17 residues. After removal of 2 bases from V and 1 base from J, the junction contained 7 bases not matched to a gene. This CDR3 reads CASSFGSGSASYNEQFF. Written as DNA, the CDR3 is TGCGCCAGCAGCTTCGGTAGCGGGAGTGCGTCCTACAATGAGCAGTTCTTC.

The chain joins TRBV3-1 to TRBJ2-3; the match to TRBD2 covers 10 bases. Germline assignment: CDR1 LGHDT and CDR2 YNNKEL (reference sequence). The junction had 13 bases not matched to a gene; V was cut back by 1 base and J by 0 bases. This CDR3 has 20 residues. The CDR3 spells CASSQVWLASGGDSTDTQYF. CDR3 nucleotide sequence: TGTGCCAGCAGCCAAGTTTGGTTGGCTAGCGGGGGTGATAGCACAGATACGCAGTATTTT.

The chain carries TRBV20-1 and TRBJ2-1; the D call may be TRBD1 or TRBD2 (8 bases each). Germline CDR1 and CDR2: DFQATT and SNEGSKA (reference sequence). The CDR3 is 18 amino acids. V was cut by 2 bases and J by 4 bases, with 24 bases left in between. The CDR3 DNA reads TGCAGTGCTAGACTCCAGGGGGCTAGCGGGCGTAAGTACAATGAGCAGTTCTTC. This sequence encodes CSARLQGASGRKYNEQFF.

The chain links TRBV27 to TRBJ1-2, with TRBD1 matching 7 bases. Per the germline V gene, CDR1 is MNHEY and CDR2 is SMNVEV (reference sequence). The CDR3 is 13 residues long. V trimming: 10 bases; J trimming: 3 bases; junction bases outside the gene matches: 8. DNA of the CDR3: TGTGCCACCCAGGGGGGGGCGGACTATGGCTACACCTTC. Protein product: CATQGGADYGYTF.

V is TRBV9 and J is TRBJ2-3; 7 bases are a match to TRBD2. V lost 0 bases to trimming and J lost 2 bases; unmatched junction nucleotides: 6. This CDR3 has 16 amino acids. Germline CDR1 is SGDLS and CDR2 is YYNGEE. As DNA, the CDR3 is TGTGCCAGCAGCGTAGAGCGGGATTCACCCACAGATACGCAGTATTTT. Encoded protein: CASSVERDSPTDTQYF.

The chain couples TRBV6-5 to TRBJ2-5, with 7 bases matching TRBD2. The CDR3 runs 15 residues. V was pared by 1 base and J by 0 bases, with 2 bases of the junction left unmatched. Per germline, CDR1 MNHEY and CDR2 SVGAGI. In nucleotides, the CDR3 is TGTGCCAGCAGTTACTTGCGGGGGTACCAAGAGACCCAGTACTTC. This translates into CASSYLRGYQETQYF.

The chain has TRBV29-1 and TRBJ2-7; TRBD1 might be the D (6 bases). The germline gives CDR1 SQVTM, CDR2 ANQGSEA. The CDR3 runs 14 residues. With 4 bases removed from V and 3 bases from J, the gap between germline ends came to 16 bases. CDR3 sequence: CSVGPSRGVYEQYF. CDR3 bases: TGCAGCGTTGGGCCGAGCAGGGGAGTCTACGAGCAGTACTTC.

The chain uses TRBV6-1 and TRBJ2-3; 14 bases fit TRBD2. Germline V gene data show CDR1 as MNHNS and CDR2 as SASEGT. The CDR3 contains 18 residues. J gave up 6 bases and V 2 bases, and 10 bases lay outside the gene matches. The CDR3 nucleotides read TGTGCCAGCAGTGAACGGACTTCGGGACTAGCGGGAGTTGATACGCAGTATTTT. Amino acids: CASSERTSGLAGVDTQYF.

This chain joins TRBV2 and TRBJ2-7; TRBD2 might be the D (5 bases). The end of the DNA aligns better with TRBJ2-5, so the J call may be wrong. From germline, CDR1 is SNHLY and CDR2 FYNNEI. This CDR3 has 15 residues. CDR3 DNA: TGTGCCAGCAGCCCGGAAGCGGTAGGAGGCGGGACCCAGTACTTC. Protein sequence: CASSPEAVGGGTQYF.

V usage is TRBV20-1 and J usage is TRBJ1-4, with D possibly TRBD1 on 6 matching bases. Trimming pared 6 bases from V and 4 bases from J, leaving 12 bases between. Per the germline V gene, CDR1 is DFQATT and CDR2 is SNEGSKA (reference sequence). This CDR3 contains 13 residues. The CDR3: CSAQTGVNEKLFF. For the CDR3, the DNA is TGCAGTGCCCAGACAGGCGTTAATGAAAAACTGTTTTTT.

The count of this clonotype is one. Given a much more abundant clone one base away, this may be a read error. J is TRBJ2-5 and V is TRBV4-2; 10 bases are shared with TRBD2. Germline V lookup: CDR1 LGHNA, CDR2 YNFKEQ. This CDR3 has 16 residues. The CDR3 spells CASSQELAGIQEAQYF. CDR3 bases: TGTGCCAGCAGCCAAGAACTAGCGGGGATCCAAGAGGCCCAGTACTTC.